There are many counts of the clone carrying this T cell receptor (beta chain). Its specificity is not known. The sample comes from a study of response to subunit inactivated influenza vaccine. Study-wide results and limits: Authors suggested each seasonal influenza vaccination recruits few new T cells.

A single record per CDR3 protein comes from TCRdb applying MiXCR to the RT-PCR reads. This table holds approximately 500,000 distinct CDR3 sequences, around 15% found once. Unmatched junction bases numbered 15, after V lost 4 bases and J lost 4 bases. CDR1 and CDR2 from the germline V gene are SGDLS and YYNGEE. The length of the CDR3 is 17 residues. This receptor was obtained from a man aged 50 or older who received an inactivated influenza vaccine. The sample was PBMCs from blood, taken approximately 12 days after vaccination. The rearrangement links TRBV9 to TRBJ2-3; TRBD2 aligns across 7 bases. The DNA of the CDR3 is TGTGCCAGCAGCAACGCGGGACTACCGACTTGGGCAGATACGCAGTATTTT. Translated: CASSNAGLPTWADTQYF. Based on the CDR3 plus reference TRBV9 and TRBJ2-3, the full variable domain is DSGVTQTPKHLITATGQRVTLRCSPRSGDLSVYWYQQSLDQGLQFLIQYYNGEERAKGNILERFSAQQFPDLHSELNLSSLELGDSALYFCASSNAGLPTWADTQYFGPGTRLTVL.